These 14 T cell receptor beta chains were all obtained from the same sample, sequenced in a study of T-cell reconstitution after alpha-beta-depleted transplantation in children. During its preparation, the TCRbeta library received unique molecular identifiers. TCRdb reanalysed the PCR reads using MiXCR and keeps one entry per CDR3 protein. The table shows 300,000 or so distinct CDR3 sequences, with almost 10% occurring only once. The starting material was PBMCs from the stem cell graft donor, obtained from the stem cell graft. All receptors come from a human donor who donated a stem cell graft to a child with SCID.

The chain couples TRBV9 to TRBJ2-1; D possibly matches TRBD1 or TRBD2 (7 bases each). CDR3 length: 15 residues. V was shortened by 3 bases and J by 5 bases, with 15 bases between the two germline ends. In germline, CDR1 is SGDLS, CDR2 YYNGEE. The CDR3 bases are TGTGCCAGCAGCGCGAGGGGGGGACAGAACAATGAGCAGTTCTTC. Its protein is CASSARGGQNNEQFF.

This chain joins TRBV12-3 or TRBV12-4 and TRBJ2-7; D assignment may be TRBD1 or TRBD2 (6 bases each). Trimming removed 6 bases from V and 6 bases from J, with 21 bases in between. This CDR3 has 15 residues. In DNA form, the CDR3 reads TGTGCCAGCAGCCAAGAGAACCTCAGGGGAGGCGAGCAGTACTTC. Protein product: CASSQENLRGGEQYF.

J is TRBJ2-5 and V is TRBV29-1, with D perhaps TRBD1 or TRBD2 (5 bases each). V lost 1 base and J 7 bases, leaving 10 bases between the germline ends. The CDR3 runs to 12 residues. The germline gives CDR1 SQVTM, CDR2 ANQGSEA. The CDR3 loop is CSVEVQGRTQYF. The CDR3 nucleotides read TGCAGCGTTGAAGTCCAGGGACGGACCCAGTACTTC.

This clonotype was picked up many times. This chain uses TRBV3-1 with TRBJ1-5; D perhaps matches TRBD1 (5 bases). The CDR3 totals 14 residues. V shed 5 bases and J shed 6 bases, with 14 bases lying between them. Germline CDR1 reads LGHDT; CDR2 reads YNNKEL (reference sequence). CDR3 sequence reads: CASSAGTPFQPQHF. DNA of the CDR3: TGTGCCAGCAGCGCAGGGACGCCGTTTCAGCCCCAGCATTTT.

J is TRBJ1-2 and V is TRBV3-1; tentatively, D is TRBD1 (5 bases). V was shortened by 4 bases and J by 7 bases, with 19 bases between the two germline ends. Germline values: CDR1 LGHDT, CDR2 YNNKEL (reference sequence). There are 15 residues in the CDR3. The CDR3 here is CASSPQRGSGGGYTF. CDR3 nucleotides: TGTGCCAGCAGCCCCCAAAGAGGGTCCGGGGGTGGCTACACCTTC.

There are many counts of this clonotype. V and J are TRBV20-1 and TRBJ1-2; the D is unclear. The germline gives CDR1 DFQATT, CDR2 SNEGSKA (reference sequence). Trimming shortened V by 3 bases and J by 8 bases, and 10 bases separated the two germline ends. The length of the CDR3 is 11 residues. CDR3 sequence reads: CSARGGRGYTF. DNA for the CDR3: TGCAGTGCTAGGGGAGGGCGAGGCTACACCTTC.

This clonotype was found a few times. The V and J genes are TRBV6-1 and TRBJ2-7; D possibly uses TRBD1 or TRBD2 (5 bases each). This CDR3 region has 17 residues. CDR1 and CDR2 (germline): MNHNS, SASEGT. The germline V and J ends were trimmed by 5 bases and 5 bases, with 25 bases remaining between them. The CDR3 DNA reads as TGTGCCAGCAGTAAGACCCTGGGACGGAGGTCGAGCCACGAGCAGTACTTC. Amino acid sequence: CASSKTLGRRSSHEQYF.

This clonotype occurred a few times. The J gene is TRBJ2-3, the V gene TRBV5-1, with D perhaps matching TRBD2 (6 bases). CDR1 SGHRS and CDR2 YFSETQ come from the germline V gene. V lost 1 base and J lost 1, with 13 bases in between. The CDR3 has 16 amino acids. The CDR3 DNA is TGCGCCAGCAGCTTGTCCGGGACTGACGGCACAGATACGCAGTATTTT. Amino acids: CASSLSGTDGTDTQYF.

The chain carries TRBV6-1 and TRBJ1-1; TRBD1 agrees at 9 bases. V shed 4 bases and J 1 base; nucleotides not matched to a gene: 4. This CDR3 comprises 15 residues. The germline CDR1 and CDR2 sequences are MNHNS and SASEGT. CDR3 nucleotide sequence: TGTGCCAGCAGTGCGTGGGGACAGGGGAACACTGAAGCTTTCTTT. This sequence encodes CASSAWGQGNTEAFF.

This clonotype was counted at least ten times. The V gene is TRBV4-2, the J gene TRBJ2-6, with D possibly TRBD2 on 5 matching bases. The CDR3 extends over 16 amino acids. Germline V gene lookup returns CDR1 LGHNA and CDR2 YNFKEQ. V was shortened by 2 bases and J by 4 bases, with 12 bases between the two germline ends. CDR3 in DNA: TGTGCCAGCAGCCAAATAGGCGGGCTCGGGGCCAACGTCCTGACTTTC. This gives the protein CASSQIGGLGANVLTF.

The sample holds a few counts of this clonotype. The chain joins TRBV20-1 to TRBJ2-3; possibly TRBD2 for D (7 bases). Germline V CDR1 and CDR2: DFQATT, SNEGSKA (reference sequence). The CDR3 consists of 15 residues. V shed 0 bases and J shed 10 bases, with 20 bases lying between them. The CDR3 DNA reads TGCAGTGCTAGAGATTGGGGGGGCGGAACGCAGGCGCAGTATTTT. This sequence encodes CSARDWGGGTQAQYF.

The CDR3 is CSITSGGEYYEQYF. CDR3 bases: TGCAGTATTACTAGCGGGGGGGAGTACTACGAGCAGTACTTC. The J gene is TRBJ2-7, the V gene TRBV20-1; 13 bases map to TRBD2. The V segment lost 8 bases and the J segment 3 bases; nucleotides outside the gene matches: 7. CDR1 DFQATT and CDR2 SNEGSKA come from the germline V gene (reference sequence). This CDR3 contains 14 residues.

V usage is TRBV15 and J usage is TRBJ1-2; 8 positions agree with TRBD1. The length of the CDR3 is 17 residues. Trimming removed 0 bases from V and 0 bases from J; junction bases left unmatched: 6. The germline V gene encodes CDR1 LNHNV and CDR2 YYDKDF (reference sequence). Here the CDR3 reads CATSRDWGTGSNYGYTF. The CDR3 DNA is TGTGCCACCAGCAGAGATTGGGGGACAGGTTCTAACTATGGCTACACCTTC.

This clonotype showed up just a few times. V gene TRBV7-9 combines with J gene TRBJ2-5, with D tentatively TRBD1 (6 bases). Per the germline V gene, CDR1 is SEHNR and CDR2 is FQNEAQ (reference sequence). V was cut by 4 bases and J by 0 bases, with 9 bases left in between. This CDR3 is 14 amino acids long. The CDR3 coding sequence is TGTGCCAGCAGCTCCCGACAGGACCAAGAGACCCAGTACTTC. Translating gives CASSSRQDQETQYF.